This T cell receptor beta chain was recovered during a study of regulatory T cells in long-lasting Graves disease (TCRdb year 2021). Describing the broader study: Patients with newly diagnosed Graves' disease had been on antithyroid drugs for under 3 months. Peripheral blood TCR sequencing and RNA sequencing compared persistent Graves' disease patients with newly diagnosed Graves' disease patients. The study was conducted in China and was registered as a clinical trial. A total of approximately 35 samples underwent TCR sequencing: roughly 13 from persistent and around 20 from newly diagnosed Graves' disease patients. General study outcomes and caveats: A larger number of public clonotypes was shared among persistent patients (about 2,700) than among newly diagnosed patients (around 970). Compared with newly diagnosed patients, patients with persistent Graves' disease had lower TCR Shannon entropy and fewer highly expanded clones, which suggests clonal expansion. As a limitation, the authors acknowledged that the small sample size may reduce accuracy. Only the TCR beta chain was sequenced and analyzed. Preferential use of TRBV28, TRBJ1-2 and TRBJ2-5 was observed in persistent disease, whereas TRBV20-1 and TRBJ2-1 were favored in newly diagnosed disease. Peripheral blood alone was examined, since thyroid tissue, which constituted the primary lesion, could not be accessed.

From the germline V gene, CDR1 is MNHNS and CDR2 is SASEGT. From the cysteine through the phenylalanine, the CDR3 covers 14 amino acids. Only the CDR3 DNA is retained, 42 bases long and in frame from the first base. Only a few counts were recorded for this clonotype. Its antigen is still unknown. A clone one base away is much larger, so this may be a read error. The time point tag for this specimen amounts to: newly diagnosed GD, antithyroid drugs for less than 3 months. For both TCR sequencing and RNA sequencing, RNA was extracted from PBMCs in TRIzol. Graves' disease was diagnosed according to American Thyroid Association guidelines. The patients came from an endocrinology department in Xi'an, China. Each patient gave approximately 8.8 milliliters of peripheral blood, collected in an EDTA anticoagulant tube. Ficoll Paque Plus density gradient separation was used to isolate PBMCs, and no further T cell sorting was done. An Agilent 2100 Bioanalyzer and agarose gel were used to check RNA quality, while a NanoDrop 2000 measured RNA concentration.

Library preparation employed multiplex PCR. TCRdb shows the sequencer as Illumina HiSeq 4000. CDR3 regions were amplified by Arm-PCR with iRepertoire HTBI primers to construct TCR beta libraries. Gel purification was performed on PCR products prior to sequencing. Per the authors' processing: Gene usage analysis of CDR3 amino acid clonotypes used the roughly 60 TRBV and about 13 TRBJ segments found across samples. COPE and FqMerger were used to merge the filtered high-quality paired reads into contigs. BLAST was used to align contigs to the IMGT TRBV, TRBD and TRBJ reference genes, and CDR3 was defined following IMGT. Any clonotype with a frequency above 0.1% was classified as a highly expanded clone. Shannon entropy was used to measure repertoire diversity, and the Gini coefficient was used to measure V-J evenness. A clonotype found in more than one individual was treated as public. Using fastp trimming at Q25 and MiXCR clonotype assembly, TCRdb reanalyzed the public sequencing data and kept in-frame beta chains. Every entry covers one CDR3 protein and lists the most common genes and DNA from its rows. TCRdb, rather than the study authors, made the V and J calls. The sample table holds around 450,000 distinct CDR3 sequences, of which 15% were seen once. 16% of the sample is held by the ten biggest clonotypes.

This sample was also put to use in a study of T cells in Graves' hyperthyroidism and ophthalmopathy. The second investigation adds: A patient counted as having stable Graves' hyperthyroidism if no progression to ophthalmopathy occurred over 18 months of follow-up. The hyperthyroidism patients were between 18 and 65 years old and newly diagnosed, with a disease duration of less than 2 months. Patients with uncontrolled infections, other autoimmune diseases, pregnancy or lactation were excluded. Diagnoses relied on clinical symptoms, serum thyroxine and TRAb, thyroid ultrasound and orbital computed tomography. The first round of RT-PCR for the TCR CDR3 was performed with the HTBI primer set and the Qiagen OneStep RT-PCR kit. Most expanded thyroid clonotypes (frequency above 0.001) were also detected in blood, a finding suggesting that blood repertoires may reflect thyroid immune responses. Ophthalmopathy was separated from stable hyperthyroidism by a 13 V-J signature model, with approximately 89% sensitivity and about 81% specificity obtained in cross-validation and 80%/75% obtained in testing. In validation, the model predicted progression to ophthalmopathy with just under 71% sensitivity and approximately 72% specificity, a median of about six months before onset. To identify distinguishing TCR V-J signatures, a discovery cohort of about a hundred patients was used, comprising 43 with Graves' ophthalmopathy and around 57 with stable Graves' hyperthyroidism. Whether ophthalmopathy could be predicted prospectively was tested in an independent validation cohort made up of roughly 19 hyperthyroidism patients plus 17 patients who later progressed to ophthalmopathy. For training and testing, the 80 to 100 patients in the discovery cohort were randomly divided in a 7:3 ratio. In more than five Graves' hyperthyroidism patients, the study also compared T-cell repertoires from thyroid tissue with T-cell repertoires from blood. Once sampling was done, hyperthyroidism patients were given methimazole at a starting dose of 30 mg daily, whereas ophthalmopathy patients were given high-dose intravenous methylprednisolone. Libraries were constructed in a second round of multiplex PCR, after which size selection and purification were carried out. The libraries were sequenced on an Illumina HiSeq2000 using paired-end 100 bp reads. Raw data were processed with SOAPnuke, discarding reads with adapters, uncalled bases, mean Phred below 15, or no exact constant-primer or identifier match. COPE v1.2.5 was used to merge the high-quality paired reads, and each unique nucleotide sequence was defined as a clonotype. MiTCR v1.1 was used to align clonotypes to the IMGT TRBV, TRBD and TRBJ reference segments. Only V-J combinations with frequency above 0.0001, covering 99% to 99.2% of repertoires, were analysed. A TCS score was defined as the ratio between F50 (clonal expansion) and ExV (chaos), using BLOSUM62-based TCRdist between CDR3 peptides within each V-J. Welch's t-statistics and random forest reduced fewer than 550 V-J features to roughly 13, which were used in a naive Bayes classifier (R e1071). No statistical method was used to fix the sample size in advance, and group allocation was not hidden from the investigators. According to the paper, TCR Vbeta CDR3 sequencing was carried out on approximately 140 peripheral blood samples, which came from about 45 ophthalmopathy, around 74 hyperthyroidism and around 17 progressor patients.

The specimen comprised peripheral blood mononuclear cells (PBMCs), sampled at new diagnosis, from a patient treated with antithyroid drugs. This clonotype was sampled from a woman in her 30s with Graves disease. Donor details come from another sample of the same person, matched by shared clones. The chain uses TRBV6-1 and TRBJ2-3, with TRBD1 tentatively as D gene (5 bases match). This receptor has the CDR3 CASTPGQGADMQYF. The nucleotide sequence is TGTGCCAGCACCCCAGGCCAGGGTGCAGATATGCAGTATTTT.